These 24 T cell receptor beta chains were sequenced from one sample in a study of T cell responses to AZD1222 COVID-19 vaccine. Method: immunoSEQ multiplex PCR; TCRdb's copy keeps in-frame clones and lacks some. The table has over 150,000 clones, just over 90% seen once. Sample: peripheral blood, taken on day 0 of AZD1222 vaccination. Receptors were obtained from an adult in good health.

The CDR3: CASSLGGRGYTF. CDR3 DNA sequence: TGTGCCAGCAGCCTCGGGGGCCGCGGCTACACCTTC. This rearrangement joins TRBV7-8 to TRBJ1-2; D might be TRBD1 (6 bases). Trimming cost V 5 bases and J 8 bases, with 12 bases left between them. Germline values: CDR1 SGHVS, CDR2 FQNEAQ. The CDR3 covers 12 residues.

V usage is TRBV19 and J usage is TRBJ1-1, with a tentative D call TRBD1 (5 bases). V was clipped by 6 bases and J by 3 bases, with 11 bases between them. Germline V gene data show CDR1 as LNHDA and CDR2 as SQIVND (reference sequence). CDR3 length equals 13 residues. The CDR3, as DNA: TGTGCCAGTAGCAGGGATGGGGACACTGAAGCTTTCTTT. Encoded protein: CASSRDGDTEAFF.

The rearrangement joins TRBV2 to TRBJ1-1; D gene ambiguous. Germline lookup yields CDR1 SNHLY and CDR2 FYNNEI. Trimming took off 4 bases at V and 3 bases at J, with 15 bases between the two ends. The CDR3 is made up of 15 amino acids. CDR3 region: CASSVNVRAHTEAFF. CDR3 DNA sequence: TGTGCCAGCAGTGTTAATGTCCGGGCCCACACTGAAGCTTTCTTT.

This CDR3 is CASSLAPSGTQYF. The CDR3 DNA is TGTGCCAGCAGCTTAGCCCCATCGGGGACCCAGTACTTC. The J gene is TRBJ2-5, the V gene TRBV28; no clear D gene. The ends were cut back, 6 bases at V and 7 bases at J, with 15 bases in the middle. The CDR3 runs to 13 residues. CDR1 is MDHEN and CDR2 is SYDVKM in the germline V gene.

The chain joins TRBV10-1 to TRBJ2-7; no firm D call. Germline loops: CDR1 WNHNN, CDR2 SYGVQD (reference sequence). CDR3 length: 14 amino acids. V was shortened by 3 bases and J by 5 bases, with 14 bases between the two germline ends. CDR3 sequence reads: CASSEAGSLNEQYF. CDR3 DNA sequence: TGCGCCAGCAGTGAAGCCGGGTCCCTCAACGAGCAGTACTTC.

V is TRBV7-2 and J is TRBJ1-2, with 7 bases identical to TRBD1. From germline, CDR1 is SGHTA and CDR2 FQGNSA. The CDR3 has 13 residues. V shed 3 bases and J 9 bases; nucleotides not matched to a gene: 7. The CDR3 coding sequence is TGTGCCAGCAGCTTCAGGGGGGAAGGGCGCTACACCTTC. Protein product: CASSFRGEGRYTF.

This clone has only one observation. The chain links TRBV18 to TRBJ2-1; 9 positions match TRBD1. Germline V CDR1 and CDR2: KGHSH, LQKENI. The CDR3 sequence is 16 residues long. V was pared by 6 bases and J by 3 bases, with 9 bases of the junction left unmatched. In DNA, the CDR3 is TGTGCCAGCTCTCTCCACCCGGGACAGGGCTACAATGAGCAGTTCTTC. It encodes CASSLHPGQGYNEQFF. Based on the CDR3 plus reference TRBV18 and TRBJ2-1, the full variable domain is NAGVMQNPRHLVRRRGQEARLRCSPMKGHSHVYWYRQLPEEGLKFMVYLQKENIIDESGMPKERFSAEFPKEGPSILRIQQVVRGDSAAYFCASSLHPGQGYNEQFFGPGTRLTVL.

The V call is TRBV6-5, the J call TRBJ2-5; D possibly uses TRBD1 or TRBD2 (5 bases each). The germline V gene encodes CDR1 MNHEY and CDR2 SVGAGI. The CDR3 has 15 amino acids. V was cut by 5 bases and J by 7 bases, with 20 bases left in between. Here the CDR3 DNA reads TGTGCCAGCAGTCTCTCCGGGACCGGGGCACGGACCCAGTACTTC. This codes for CASSLSGTGARTQYF.

This clone came up once. Other DNA sequences in the same sample also yield this CDR3. The chain has TRBV12-3 or TRBV12-4 and TRBJ1-5; D uncertain. With 2 bases removed from V and 5 bases from J, the gap between germline ends came to 4 bases. The CDR3 totals 12 residues. Here the CDR3 DNA reads TGTGCCAGCAGTTTATTGGATCAGCCCCAGCATTTT. Amino acids: CASSLLDQPQHF.

The rearrangement joins TRBV28 to TRBJ1-1; tentative D call: TRBD1 (5 bases). Per the germline V gene, CDR1 is MDHEN and CDR2 is SYDVKM. The CDR3 loop spans 15 amino acids. Trimming removed 7 bases at V and 2 bases at J, with 17 bases between. The CDR3 protein is CASTDGGVRNTEAFF. Here the CDR3 DNA reads TGTGCCAGCACCGATGGGGGGGTAAGAAACACTGAAGCTTTCTTT.

The chain joins TRBV24-1 to TRBJ2-2; D remains ambiguous. Germline V gene data show CDR1 as KGHDR and CDR2 as SFDVKD. Between the trimmed V and J ends, which lost 3 bases and 7 bases, there was a span of 8 bases. CDR3 length: 13 amino acids. CDR3 DNA sequence: TGTGCCACCAGTGATCCTTATCACGGGGAGCTGTTTTTT. Its protein product is CATSDPYHGELFF.

The chain joins TRBV19 to TRBJ1-5, with D tentatively TRBD1 (5 bases). Germline V lookup: CDR1 LNHDA, CDR2 SQIVND (reference sequence). The CDR3 consists of 16 residues. Between the trimmed V and J ends, which lost 4 bases and 1 base, there was a span of 14 bases. The DNA for the CDR3 is TGTGCCAGTAGTAAAGAAGCAGGGAAGAGCAATCAGCCCCAGCATTTT. This translates into CASSKEAGKSNQPQHF.

The rearrangement joins TRBV3-1 (or the pseudogene TRBV3-2) to TRBJ1-2; a weak D match, TRBD1 (5 bases). Per germline, CDR1 LGHDT and CDR2 YNNKEL (reference sequence). Trimming took off 1 base at V and 7 bases at J, with 13 bases between the two ends. The CDR3 length is 14 residues. DNA of the CDR3: TGTGCCAGCAGCCAAGCGGCAGGGTTGGTTGGCTACACCTTC. Protein sequence: CASSQAAGLVGYTF.

The chain employs TRBV28 and TRBJ2-5; the match to TRBD2 covers 11 bases. Germline-derived CDR1 and CDR2 are MDHEN and SYDVKM. The length of the CDR3 is 15 residues. V lost 6 bases, J lost 6 bases, and 9 bases stayed unmatched. CDR3 sequence: CASSSLAGGPKTQYF. The CDR3 nucleotides are TGTGCCAGCAGCAGCTTAGCGGGGGGGCCTAAGACCCAGTACTTC.

The gene calls are TRBV5-6 and TRBJ2-1; 7 bases align to TRBD1. Germline lookup yields CDR1 SGHDT and CDR2 YYEEEE. The CDR3 sequence is 17 residues long. The V and J ends lost 4 bases and 0 bases, in that order; junction bases with no gene match: 10. The CDR3 spells CASSNIQGLSSYNEQFF. CDR3 nucleotide sequence: TGTGCCAGCAGCAATATACAGGGGTTGAGCTCCTACAATGAGCAGTTCTTC.

The chain uses TRBV6-5 and TRBJ1-2; 10 positions agree with TRBD1. V was clipped by 8 bases and J by 8 bases; unmatched bases: 5. CDR1 and CDR2 (germline): MNHEY, SVGAGI. There are 12 residues in the CDR3. Written as DNA, the CDR3 is TGTGCCAGCCGACAGGGGGCTGGAGGCTACACCTTC. It translates to CASRQGAGGYTF.

The genes are TRBV6-1 and TRBJ2-2; no clear D. The length of the CDR3 is 16 residues. Germline V gene data show CDR1 as MNHNS and CDR2 as SASEGT. V lost 2 bases, J lost 5 bases, and 15 bases lay in between. The CDR3 coding sequence is TGTGCCAGCAGTGAATTCGTCAGTCTTAAGACCGGGGAGCTGTTTTTT. As protein: CASSEFVSLKTGELFF.

The chain combines TRBV9 with TRBJ2-1; D tentatively fits TRBD1 or TRBD2 (7 bases each). Trimming stripped 0 bases from V and 10 bases from J, with 23 bases between. This CDR3 comprises 17 residues. Germline assignment: CDR1 SGDLS and CDR2 YYNGEE. The CDR3 loop is CASSVAPGEGARGEQFF. As DNA, the CDR3 is TGTGCCAGCAGCGTAGCCCCCGGGGAGGGGGCACGCGGAGAGCAGTTCTTC. Full variable domain (rest looked up from reference TRBV9 and TRBJ2-1): DSGVTQTPKHLITATGQRVTLRCSPRSGDLSVYWYQQSLDQGLQFLIQYYNGEERAKGNILERFSAQQFPDLHSELNLSSLELGDSALYFCASSVAPGEGARGEQFFGPGTRLTVL.

The rearrangement uses TRBV30 and TRBJ1-3; possibly TRBD1 for D (5 bases). From germline, CDR1 is GTSNPN and CDR2 SVGIG (reference sequence). The ends were cut back, 5 bases at V and 2 bases at J, with 16 bases in the middle. This CDR3 comprises 15 residues. In nucleotides, the CDR3 is TGTGCCTGGGCCCGAAGAGGGGACCCTGGAAACACCATATATTTT. Protein product: CAWARRGDPGNTIYF. Full variable domain (remainder filled in from reference TRBV30 and TRBJ1-3): SQTIHQWPATLVQPVGSPLSLECTVEGTSNPNLYWYRQAAGRGLQLLFYSVGIGQISSEVPQNLSASRPQDRQFILSSKKLLLSDSGFYLCAWARRGDPGNTIYFGEGSWLTVV.

The gene calls are TRBV28 and TRBJ2-3; D gene ambiguous. The CDR3 has 15 amino acids. V was trimmed by 4 bases and J by 2 bases, leaving 13 bases between them. Germline values: CDR1 MDHEN, CDR2 SYDVKM. CDR3 bases: TGTGCCAGCAGTTCCCCCCCGGGCCACACAGATACGCAGTATTTT. Its translation: CASSSPPGHTDTQYF.

This clone is labeled medium-sized (0.01 to 0.1%). This sequence joins TRBV11-2 and TRBJ2-7; 10 positions agree with TRBD1. The CDR3 has 14 amino acids. J lost 4 bases, V lost 1 base, and 1 base had no gene match. Germline V gene lookup returns CDR1 SGHAT and CDR2 FQNNGV. CDR3 amino acids: CASSLGTGGYEQYF. The CDR3 nucleotides read TGTGCCAGCAGCTTAGGGACAGGGGGTTACGAGCAGTACTTC. Supplemented by reference TRBV11-2 and TRBJ2-7, the full variable domain reads EAGVAQSPRYKIIEKRQSVAFWCNPISGHATLYWYQQILGQGPKLLIQFQNNGVVDDSQLPKDRFSAERLKGVDSTLKIQPAKLEDSAVYLCASSLGTGGYEQYFGPGTRLTVT.

The V and J genes are TRBV6-5 and TRBJ1-1; weak D call: TRBD1 (6 bases). Per the germline V gene, CDR1 is MNHEY and CDR2 is SVGAGI. With 6 bases removed from V and 0 bases from J, the gap between germline ends came to 11 bases. The length of the CDR3 is 14 residues. The CDR3 DNA reads as TGTGCCAGCAGACTGGGGGCTTTGAACACTGAAGCTTTCTTT. Amino acid sequence: CASRLGALNTEAFF.

This rearrangement joins TRBV7-9 to TRBJ2-4; a possible D gene is TRBD1 (7 bases). Trimming pared 1 base from V and 0 bases from J, leaving 10 bases between. The germline V gene encodes CDR1 SEHNR and CDR2 FQNEAQ (reference sequence). This CDR3 contains 16 residues. This chain's CDR3 is CASSLGQGLAKNIQYF. The CDR3, as DNA: TGTGCCAGCAGCTTAGGACAGGGACTAGCCAAAAACATTCAGTACTTC.

About this clone: A read error may account for a junction end that differs from germline. The rearrangement joins TRBV7-7 to TRBJ2-3, with D possibly TRBD2 on 6 matching bases. Germline CDR1 reads SSHAT; CDR2 reads FNYEAQ (reference sequence). The CDR3 is 13 amino acids. CDR3: CASSPGVADTQYF. In nucleotides, the CDR3 is TGTGCTAGCAGCCCGGGGGTAGCAGATACGCAGTATTTT.